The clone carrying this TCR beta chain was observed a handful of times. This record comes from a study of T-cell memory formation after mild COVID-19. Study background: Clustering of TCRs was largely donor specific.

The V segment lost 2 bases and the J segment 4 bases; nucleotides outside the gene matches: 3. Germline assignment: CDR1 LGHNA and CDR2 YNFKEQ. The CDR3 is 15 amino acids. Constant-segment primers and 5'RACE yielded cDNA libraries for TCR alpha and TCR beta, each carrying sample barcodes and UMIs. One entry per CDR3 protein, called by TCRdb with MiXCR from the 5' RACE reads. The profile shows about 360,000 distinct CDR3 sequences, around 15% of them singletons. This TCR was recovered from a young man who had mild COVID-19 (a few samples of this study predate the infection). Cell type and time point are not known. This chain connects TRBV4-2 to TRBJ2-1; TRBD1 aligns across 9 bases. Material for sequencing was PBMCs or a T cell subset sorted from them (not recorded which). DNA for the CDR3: TGTGCCAGCAGCCAACCGGGACAGGGATACAATGAGCAGTTCTTC. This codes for CASSQPGQGYNEQFF.